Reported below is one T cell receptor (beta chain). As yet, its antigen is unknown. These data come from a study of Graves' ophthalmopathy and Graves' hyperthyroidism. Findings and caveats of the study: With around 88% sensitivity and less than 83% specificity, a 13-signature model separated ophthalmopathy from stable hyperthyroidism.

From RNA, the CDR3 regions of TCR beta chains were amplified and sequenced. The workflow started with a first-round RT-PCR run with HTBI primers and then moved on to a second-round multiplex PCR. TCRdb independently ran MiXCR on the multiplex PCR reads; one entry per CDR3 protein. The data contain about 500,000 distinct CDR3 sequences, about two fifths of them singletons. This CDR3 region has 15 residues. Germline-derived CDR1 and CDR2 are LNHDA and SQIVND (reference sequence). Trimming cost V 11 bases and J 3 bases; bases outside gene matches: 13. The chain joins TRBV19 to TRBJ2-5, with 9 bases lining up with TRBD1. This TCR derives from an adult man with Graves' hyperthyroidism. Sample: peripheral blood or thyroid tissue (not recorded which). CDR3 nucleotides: TGTGCCTGGAGTGTAGTTTGGACAGGGGAAGAGACCCAGTACTTC. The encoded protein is CAWSVVWTGEETQYF.